This entry lists 12 T cell receptor beta chains sequenced from one sample in a study of naive and memory T cell subsets. As to treatment: skin biopsy from PPD injection site in Mantoux-positive individual. An oligonucleotide containing a UMI was ligated to the 3' end of TCR cDNA. The SP2 primer and nested alpha and beta constant region primers amplified ligated cDNA in four rounds. TCRdb re-derived calls from the UMI-ligation and nested PCR reads in MiXCR, one entry per CDR3 protein. The sample consists of tens of thousands of distinct CDR3 sequences, less than 8.5% of them appearing once. This specimen was skin, taken from a tuberculin skin test site. The source of these receptors is an adult in good health.

This clonotype was counted many times. The genes are TRBV9 and TRBJ2-7; D may be TRBD1 (6 bases). The CDR3 extends over 15 amino acids. V lost 0 bases, J lost 3 bases, and 13 bases lay in between. Germline V gene data show CDR1 as SGDLS and CDR2 as YYNGEE. The CDR3 loop reads CASSVGQEPYYEQYF. Here the CDR3 DNA reads TGTGCCAGCAGCGTAGGACAGGAACCATACTACGAGCAGTACTTC. Looking up the rest from reference TRBV9 and TRBJ2-7 gives the full variable domain: DSGVTQTPKHLITATGQRVTLRCSPRSGDLSVYWYQQSLDQGLQFLIQYYNGEERAKGNILERFSAQQFPDLHSELNLSSLELGDSALYFCASSVGQEPYYEQYFGPGTRLTVT.

V is TRBV5-1 and J is TRBJ1-1, with 9 nucleotides matching TRBD1. The trim removed 4 bases at V and 6 bases at J, leaving 13 bases unmatched. Germline CDR1 and CDR2: SGHRS and YFSETQ. This CDR3 comprises 16 residues. The CDR3 sequence is CASSSALGQGRAEAFF. The CDR3 nucleotides read TGCGCCAGCAGCAGTGCCCTGGGACAGGGTCGCGCTGAAGCTTTCTTT.

This clonotype has ten or more counts. The chain couples TRBV5-1 to TRBJ2-7, with D hard to call. The germline V gene encodes CDR1 SGHRS and CDR2 YFSETQ. V gave up 0 bases and J gave up 3 bases, with 7 bases separating them. The CDR3 covers 13 residues. DNA for the CDR3: TGCGCCAGCAGCTTGGCAGGCCGCTACGAGCAGTACTTC. Translated, it gives CASSLAGRYEQYF.

At least ten counts were recorded for this clonotype. The V gene is TRBV7-2, the J gene TRBJ2-3; D ambiguous. Germline CDR1 is SGHTA and CDR2 is FQGNSA. V lost 1 base, J lost 7 bases, and 12 bases lay in between. CDR3 size: 14 residues. CDR3 sequence: CASSLEATTYTQYF. DNA for the CDR3: TGTGCCAGCAGCTTAGAAGCTACCACTTATACGCAGTATTTT.

This clonotype showed up many times. The rearrangement joins TRBV29-1 to TRBJ2-2; the D gene is possibly TRBD1 (7 bases). Trimming stripped 4 bases from V and 0 bases from J, with 12 bases between. Germline lookup yields CDR1 SQVTM and CDR2 ANQGSEA. This CDR3 is built from 15 residues. The CDR3 region is CSVAGGLANTGELFF. In nucleotides, the CDR3 is TGCAGCGTTGCAGGGGGGCTCGCGAACACCGGGGAGCTGTTTTTT.

V usage is TRBV12-3 or TRBV12-4 and J usage is TRBJ1-2; TRBD1 aligns across 7 bases. There are 14 residues in the CDR3. The junction had 7 bases not matched to a gene; V was cut back by 3 bases and J by 6 bases. The CDR3 protein is CASSFRRTGDGYTF. The CDR3 DNA reads as TGTGCCAGCAGTTTTAGGAGGACAGGAGATGGCTACACCTTC.

At least ten counts were recorded for this clonotype. The rearrangement joins TRBV20-1 to TRBJ2-7; D uncertain. The germline V gene has CDR1 DFQATT and CDR2 SNEGSKA (reference sequence). The CDR3 is made up of 14 amino acids. V was shortened by 3 bases and J by 5 bases, with 17 bases between the two germline ends. The CDR3 bases are TGCAGTGCTAGCCAAGGACGGGCCCCCCACGAGCAGTACTTC. Encoded protein: CSASQGRAPHEQYF.

This clonotype was found many times. The V and J genes are TRBV19 and TRBJ2-1, with D tentatively TRBD1 or TRBD2 (7 bases each). V was pared by 5 bases and J by 1 base, with 12 bases between. This CDR3 region has 15 residues. Germline V gene data show CDR1 as LNHDA and CDR2 as SQIVND (reference sequence). The CDR3 loop is CASSDQGGSYNEQFF. The CDR3 DNA sequence: TGTGCCAGTAGTGACCAGGGGGGGTCCTACAATGAGCAGTTCTTC.

This clonotype was picked up a small number of times. The genes are TRBV20-1 and TRBJ2-5; unclear D gene. Germline CDR1 and CDR2: DFQATT and SNEGSKA (reference sequence). The CDR3 loop spans 13 amino acids. The V end was cut by 2 bases, the J end by 2 bases, with 9 bases between. This CDR3 is CSARPQNQETQYF. Written as DNA, the CDR3 is TGCAGTGCTAGACCACAGAATCAAGAGACCCAGTACTTC.

There are many counts of this clonotype. The chain links TRBV5-1 to TRBJ2-5, with a weak D call TRBD1 (6 bases). V was pared by 1 base and J by 5 bases, with 15 bases between. Germline-derived CDR1 and CDR2 are SGHRS and YFSETQ. CDR3 length equals 15 residues. CDR3: CASSLFGGRRETQYF. The CDR3 nucleotides read TGCGCCAGCAGCTTGTTTGGGGGCCGGAGGGAGACCCAGTACTTC.

The chain employs TRBV20-1 and TRBJ2-7, with TRBD1 matching 8 bases. V lost 6 bases, J lost 3 bases, and 10 bases stayed unmatched. The CDR3 has 14 amino acids. Germline V gives CDR1 DFQATT, CDR2 SNEGSKA (reference sequence). The CDR3 here is CSASRQGFGYEQYF. CDR3 nucleotides: TGCAGTGCCAGCCGACAGGGGTTTGGCTACGAGCAGTACTTC.

This clonotype was recorded many times. The chain links TRBV2 to TRBJ1-3, with 9 bases identical to TRBD1. Germline trimming cut 1 base from V and 4 bases from J; bases unmatched to any gene: 5. Germline V gene lookup returns CDR1 SNHLY and CDR2 FYNNEI. The CDR3 covers 16 residues. CDR3 protein: CASSEGGQGTGNTIYF. DNA for the CDR3: TGTGCCAGCAGTGAAGGCGGACAGGGGACCGGAAACACCATATATTTT.